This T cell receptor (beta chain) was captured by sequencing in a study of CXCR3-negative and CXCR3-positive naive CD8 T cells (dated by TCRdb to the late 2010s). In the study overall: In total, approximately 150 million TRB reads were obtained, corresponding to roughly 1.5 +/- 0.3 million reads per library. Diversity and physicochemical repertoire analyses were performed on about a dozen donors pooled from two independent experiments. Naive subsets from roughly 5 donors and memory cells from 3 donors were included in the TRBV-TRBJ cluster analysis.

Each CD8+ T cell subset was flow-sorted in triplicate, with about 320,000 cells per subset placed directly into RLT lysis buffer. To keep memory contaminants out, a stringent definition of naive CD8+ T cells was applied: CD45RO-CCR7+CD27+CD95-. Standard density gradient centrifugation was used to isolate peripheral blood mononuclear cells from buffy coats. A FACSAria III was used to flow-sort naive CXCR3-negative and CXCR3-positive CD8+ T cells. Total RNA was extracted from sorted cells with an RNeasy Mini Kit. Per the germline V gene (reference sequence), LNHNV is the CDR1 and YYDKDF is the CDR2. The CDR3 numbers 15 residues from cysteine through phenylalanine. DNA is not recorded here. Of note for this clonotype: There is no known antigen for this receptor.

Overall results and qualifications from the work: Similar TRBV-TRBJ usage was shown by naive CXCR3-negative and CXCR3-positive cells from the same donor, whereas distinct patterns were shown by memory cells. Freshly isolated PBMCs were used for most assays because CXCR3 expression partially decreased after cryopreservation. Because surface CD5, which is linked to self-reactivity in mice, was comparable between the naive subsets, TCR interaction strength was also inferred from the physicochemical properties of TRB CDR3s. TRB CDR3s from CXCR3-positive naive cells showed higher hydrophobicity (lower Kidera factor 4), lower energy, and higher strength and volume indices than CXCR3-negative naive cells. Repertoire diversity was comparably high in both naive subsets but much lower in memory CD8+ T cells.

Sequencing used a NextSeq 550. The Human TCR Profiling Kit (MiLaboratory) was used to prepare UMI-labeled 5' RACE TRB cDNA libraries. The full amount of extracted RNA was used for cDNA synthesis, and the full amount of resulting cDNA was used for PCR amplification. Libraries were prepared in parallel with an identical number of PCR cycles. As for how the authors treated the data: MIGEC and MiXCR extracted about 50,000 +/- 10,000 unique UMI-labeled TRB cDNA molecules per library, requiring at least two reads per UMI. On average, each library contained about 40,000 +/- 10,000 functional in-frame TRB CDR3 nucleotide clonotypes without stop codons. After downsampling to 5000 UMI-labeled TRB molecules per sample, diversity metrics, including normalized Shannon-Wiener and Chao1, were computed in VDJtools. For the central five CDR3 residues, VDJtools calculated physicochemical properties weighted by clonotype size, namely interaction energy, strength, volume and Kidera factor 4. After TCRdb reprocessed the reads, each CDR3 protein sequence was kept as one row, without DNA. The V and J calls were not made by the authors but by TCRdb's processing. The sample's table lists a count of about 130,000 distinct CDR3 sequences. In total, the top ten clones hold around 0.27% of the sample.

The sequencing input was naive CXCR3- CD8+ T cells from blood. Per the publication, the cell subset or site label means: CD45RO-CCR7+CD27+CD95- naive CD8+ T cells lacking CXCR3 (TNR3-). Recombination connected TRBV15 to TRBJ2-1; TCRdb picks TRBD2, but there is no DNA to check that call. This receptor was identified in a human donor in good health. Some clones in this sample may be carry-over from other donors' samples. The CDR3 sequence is CATSRGLADYNEQFF.